The present entry profiles one T cell receptor beta chain with its context. The antigen remains undetermined. The CDR3 covers 13 residues. V lost 4 bases, J lost 11 bases, and 8 bases stayed unmatched. Germline values: CDR1 SGHDT, CDR2 YYEEEE. This record belongs to a study of cytomegalovirus exposure and HLA in healthy donors. As for the donors, each was a healthy bone marrow donor. The study ran its PCR with 60 Vbeta and 13 Jbeta primers. The protocol was immunoSEQ multiplex PCR, while the TCRdb copy is restricted to in-frame clones and leaves out a portion. The table has around 190,000 clones, around 77% seen once. Study-wide results and caveats: Most CMV-associated TCR beta chains were later found to appear HLA-restricted.

Input material: PBMCs. This sequence joins TRBV5-6 and TRBJ1-5, with TRBD1 matching 8 bases. The TCR comes from a woman between 18 and 29 years old in good health and CMV-seronegative. CDR3 sequence: CASSPGPDRAQHF. The CDR3 region has the DNA TGTGCCAGCAGCCCGGGACCGGACAGGGCCCAGCATTTT.